This T cell receptor (beta chain) derives from a study of patients and donors after allogeneic stem cell transplantation. TCRdb used MiXCR to reprocess the RT-PCR reads, holding one entry per CDR3 protein. The sample holds more than 850,000 distinct CDR3 sequences; under 20% are singletons and the top ten take 5% to 7.5%. This clonotype was seen at least ten times. Germline V CDR1 and CDR2: SGHRS, YFSETQ. The CDR3 consists of 16 residues. The V end lost 4 bases, the J end lost 8 bases, and 24 bases lay between the germline ends. The receptor's source is a human donor who was either an allogeneic HSCT recipient or a stem cell or donor lymphocyte infusion donor (not recorded which). It is not recorded whose cells these are; they may come from a transplant donor. The rearrangement uses TRBV5-1 and TRBJ1-1; TRBD1 might be the D (5 bases). Sequenced sample: blood, either unsorted or a sorted T cell fraction (not recorded which). In nucleotides, the CDR3 is TGCGCCAGCAGCCGAAACCCCAGGGACCCCTTTCAGGAAGCTTTCTTT. It codes for CASSRNPRDPFQEAFF.